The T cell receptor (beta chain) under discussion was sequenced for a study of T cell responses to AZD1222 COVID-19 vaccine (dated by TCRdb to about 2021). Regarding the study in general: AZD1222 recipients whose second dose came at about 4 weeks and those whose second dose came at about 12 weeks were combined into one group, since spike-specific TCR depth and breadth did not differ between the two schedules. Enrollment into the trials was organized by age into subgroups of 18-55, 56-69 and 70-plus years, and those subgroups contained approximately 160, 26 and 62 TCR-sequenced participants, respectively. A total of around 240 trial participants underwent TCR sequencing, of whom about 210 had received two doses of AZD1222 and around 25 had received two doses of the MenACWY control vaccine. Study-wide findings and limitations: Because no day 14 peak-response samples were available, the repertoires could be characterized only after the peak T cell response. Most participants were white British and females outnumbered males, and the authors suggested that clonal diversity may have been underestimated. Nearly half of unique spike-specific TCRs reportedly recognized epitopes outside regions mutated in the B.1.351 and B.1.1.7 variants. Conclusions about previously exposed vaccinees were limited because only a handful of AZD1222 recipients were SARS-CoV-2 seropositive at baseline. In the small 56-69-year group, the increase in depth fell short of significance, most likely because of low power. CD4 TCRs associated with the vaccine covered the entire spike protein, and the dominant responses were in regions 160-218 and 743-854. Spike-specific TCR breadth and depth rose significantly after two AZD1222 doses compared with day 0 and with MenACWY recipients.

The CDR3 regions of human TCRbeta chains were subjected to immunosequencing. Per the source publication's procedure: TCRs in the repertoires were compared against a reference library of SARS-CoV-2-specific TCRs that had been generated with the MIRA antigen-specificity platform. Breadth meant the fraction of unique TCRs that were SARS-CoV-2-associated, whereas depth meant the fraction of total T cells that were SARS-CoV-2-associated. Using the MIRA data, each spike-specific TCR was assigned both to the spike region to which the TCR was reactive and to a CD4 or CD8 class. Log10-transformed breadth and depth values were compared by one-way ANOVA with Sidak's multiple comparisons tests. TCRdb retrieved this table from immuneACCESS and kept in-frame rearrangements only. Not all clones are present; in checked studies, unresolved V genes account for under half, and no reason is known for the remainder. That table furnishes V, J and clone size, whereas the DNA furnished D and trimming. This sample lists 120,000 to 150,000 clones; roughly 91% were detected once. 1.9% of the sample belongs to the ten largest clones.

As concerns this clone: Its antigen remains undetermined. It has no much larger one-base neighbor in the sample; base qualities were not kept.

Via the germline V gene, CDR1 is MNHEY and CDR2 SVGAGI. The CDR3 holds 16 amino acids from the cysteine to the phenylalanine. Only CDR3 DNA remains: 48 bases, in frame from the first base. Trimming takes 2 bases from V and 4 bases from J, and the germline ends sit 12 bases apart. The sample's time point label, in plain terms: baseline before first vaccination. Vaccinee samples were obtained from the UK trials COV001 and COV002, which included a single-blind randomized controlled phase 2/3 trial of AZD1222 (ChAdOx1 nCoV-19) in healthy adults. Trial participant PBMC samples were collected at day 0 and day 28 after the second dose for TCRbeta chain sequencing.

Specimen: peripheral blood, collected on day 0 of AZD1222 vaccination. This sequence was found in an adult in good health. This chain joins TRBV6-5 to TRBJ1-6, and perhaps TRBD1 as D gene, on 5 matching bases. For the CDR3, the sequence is CASSYVYGGYNSPLHF. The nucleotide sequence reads TGTGCCAGCAGTTACGTATACGGGGGGTATAATTCACCCCTCCACTTT.